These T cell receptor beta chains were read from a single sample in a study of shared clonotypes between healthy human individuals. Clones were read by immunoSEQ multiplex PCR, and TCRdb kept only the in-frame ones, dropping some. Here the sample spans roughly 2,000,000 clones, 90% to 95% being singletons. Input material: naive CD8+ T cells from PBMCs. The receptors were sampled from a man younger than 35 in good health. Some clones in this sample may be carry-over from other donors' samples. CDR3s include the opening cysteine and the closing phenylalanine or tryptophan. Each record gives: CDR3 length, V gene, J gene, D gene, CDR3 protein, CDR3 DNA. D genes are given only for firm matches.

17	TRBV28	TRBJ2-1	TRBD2	CASSLFYEGGRANEQFF	TGTGCCAGCAGTTTGTTCTATGAAGGCGGGAGGGCCAATGAGCAGTTCTTC
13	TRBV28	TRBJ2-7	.	CASRAVRSYEQYF	TGTGCCAGTCGGGCGGTCCGTTCCTACGAGCAGTACTTC
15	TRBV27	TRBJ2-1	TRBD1	CASSPGTAYYNEQFF	TGTGCCAGCAGTCCCGGGACAGCTTACTACAATGAGCAGTTCTTC
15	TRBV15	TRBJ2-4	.	CATSNGGLAKNIQYF	TGTGCCACCAGCAACGGGGGTCTAGCCAAAAACATTCAGTACTTC
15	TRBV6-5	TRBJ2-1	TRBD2	CASSLSGRASDEQFF	TGTGCCAGCAGTCTTAGCGGGAGGGCCTCCGATGAGCAGTTCTTC
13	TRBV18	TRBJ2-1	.	CASSPPGSNEQFF	TGTGCCAGCTCACCACCGGGGAGTAATGAGCAGTTCTTC
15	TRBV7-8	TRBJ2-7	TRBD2	CASSLVGGGPYEQYF	TGTGCCAGCAGCTTAGTGGGGGGAGGGCCCTACGAGCAGTACTTC
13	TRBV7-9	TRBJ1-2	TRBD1	CASSSDRDYGYTF	TGTGCCAGCAGCTCGGACAGGGACTATGGCTACACCTTC
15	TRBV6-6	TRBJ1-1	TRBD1	CASSDQDRENTEAFF	TGTGCCAGCAGTGACCAAGACAGGGAGAACACTGAAGCTTTCTTT
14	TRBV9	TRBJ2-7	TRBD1	CASSGRDRSYEQYF	TGTGCCAGCAGCGGTCGGGACAGAAGCTACGAGCAGTACTTC
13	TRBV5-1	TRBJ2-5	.	CASSLVQGETQYF	TGCGCCAGCAGCTTGGTTCAGGGAGAGACCCAGTACTTC